The 20 T cell receptor beta chains presented below share a single source sample, sequenced in a study of blood T cell repertoires in COVID-19. TCRdb's table, derived via immunoSEQ multiplex PCR, lists solely in-frame clones and lacks some. The sample gives about 130,000 clones, roughly 90% of which show up once; approximately 5% is in the top ten. Sequencing was performed on peripheral blood. Receptor source: a man aged 55 to 69 with COVID-19, enrolled during active disease.

The CDR3 DNA is TGTGCCAGCAGCCAAGCAAACTACTACAATGAGCAGTTCTTC. This encodes CASSQANYYNEQFF. This rearrangement joins TRBV3-1 (or the pseudogene TRBV3-2) to TRBJ2-1, with unresolved D. CDR3 length equals 14 residues. Trimming cost V 1 base and J 3 bases, with 7 bases left between them. The germline CDR1 and CDR2 sequences are LGHDT and YNNKEL (reference sequence).

V gene TRBV7-2 combines with J gene TRBJ2-7, with TRBD1 matching 10 bases. The CDR3 has 14 residues. The trim removed 5 bases at V and 6 bases at J, leaving 7 bases unmatched. In germline, CDR1 is SGHTA, CDR2 FQGNSA. The CDR3 protein is CASSLGTGDREQYF. The CDR3 DNA follows: TGTGCCAGCAGCCTAGGGACAGGGGACCGCGAGCAGTACTTC.

The gene calls are TRBV9 and TRBJ2-1, with 8 positions matching TRBD2. The CDR3 covers 14 residues. Trimming cost V 0 bases and J 8 bases; bases outside gene matches: 4. The V gene's germline CDR1 is SGDLS and CDR2 YYNGEE. CDR3 in amino acids: CASSVDPGGDEQFF. The CDR3 coding sequence is TGTGCCAGCAGCGTAGACCCGGGAGGGGATGAGCAGTTCTTC.

J is TRBJ2-2 and V is TRBV30, with 8 nucleotides matching TRBD1. Per the germline V gene, CDR1 is GTSNPN and CDR2 is SVGIG (reference sequence). The CDR3 totals 14 residues. CDR3 in DNA: TGTGCGGGGGCCCAGGGGGCGATAGCCGGGGAGCTGTTTTTT. This gives the protein CAGAQGAIAGELFF.

This clone appeared a few times. This chain connects TRBV7-9 to TRBJ1-2; 9 bases map to TRBD1. The CDR3 extends over 15 amino acids. Trimming took 5 bases from V and 2 from J; bases not matched to a gene: 6. Germline V CDR1 and CDR2: SEHNR, FQNEAQ (reference sequence). CDR3 in amino acids: CASSGYRGPNYGYTF. CDR3 DNA: TGTGCCAGCAGCGGGTACAGGGGGCCCAACTATGGCTACACCTTC.

The rearrangement joins TRBV30 to TRBJ1-1, with D tentatively TRBD1 (6 bases). V was pared by 4 bases and J by 0 bases, with 18 bases between. This CDR3 has 16 residues. Germline CDR1 and CDR2: GTSNPN and SVGIG (reference sequence). In nucleotides, the CDR3 is TGTGCCTGGAAGGGGGACGGCGAAAGGATGAACACTGAAGCTTTCTTT. Encoded protein: CAWKGDGERMNTEAFF.

This rearrangement joins TRBV29-1 to TRBJ2-3, with 10 bases lining up with TRBD2. V lost 0 bases to trimming and J lost 2 bases; unmatched junction nucleotides: 11. Germline V gene lookup returns CDR1 SQVTM and CDR2 ANQGSEA. This CDR3 region has 18 residues. CDR3 in amino acids: CSVEDRGGLAPNTDTQYF. CDR3 coding DNA: TGCAGCGTTGAAGATCGCGGGGGACTAGCGCCAAACACAGATACGCAGTATTTT.

This clone has a handful of counts. J is TRBJ2-1 and V is TRBV12-5; 8 nucleotides align to TRBD1. The CDR3 spans 14 residues. Germline V gives CDR1 LGHNT, CDR2 FRNRAP. Trimming took 7 bases from V and 8 from J; bases not matched to a gene: 10. This chain's CDR3 is CASARSGGVDEQFF. The CDR3 DNA is TGTGCTAGTGCCCGGTCAGGGGGCGTCGATGAGCAGTTCTTC.

This clone has only one observation. J is TRBJ2-1 and V is TRBV2; no clear D. V gave up 8 bases and J gave up 0 bases, with 11 bases separating them. The CDR3 has 14 amino acids. Looked up from germline, CDR1 is SNHLY and CDR2 is FYNNEI. CDR3 nucleotides: TGTGCCAGCCTGGCGGAGAGCTCCTACAATGAGCAGTTCTTC. Its protein product is CASLAESSYNEQFF.

The gene calls are TRBV27 and TRBJ2-1; 11 bases fit TRBD2. Germline V gene lookup returns CDR1 MNHEY and CDR2 SMNVEV (reference sequence). The length of the CDR3 is 14 residues. The trim removed 5 bases at V and 9 bases at J, leaving 6 bases unmatched. CDR3 sequence (DNA): TGTGCCAGCAGTCGGACTAGCGGGTTAACTGAGCAGTTCTTC. Translated, it gives CASSRTSGLTEQFF.

CDR3 protein: CATSPIGNTEAFF. The CDR3 DNA is TGTGCCACCTCACCTATTGGGAACACTGAAGCTTTCTTT. V is TRBV19 and J is TRBJ1-1; no definite D call. The V and J ends lost 10 bases and 1 base respectively, with 13 bases between them. The CDR3 contains 13 residues. The V gene's germline CDR1 is LNHDA and CDR2 SQIVND (reference sequence).

The chain is built from TRBV5-1 and TRBJ1-3, with a weak D call TRBD1 (6 bases). The germline CDR1 and CDR2 sequences are SGHRS and YFSETQ. The CDR3 spans 14 residues. Trimming removed 4 bases at V and 5 bases at J, with 13 bases between. CDR3 in amino acids: CASSQGTHRNTIYF. The CDR3 coding sequence is TGCGCCAGCAGCCAAGGGACACACCGAAACACCATATATTTT.

The chain has TRBV5-1 and TRBJ1-3; no definite D call. V was trimmed by 4 bases and J by 0 bases, leaving 23 bases between them. Germline CDR1 is SGHRS and CDR2 is YFSETQ. CDR3 length equals 19 residues. CDR3 in DNA: TGCGCCAGCAGCCCGCGCATGATCTCGGGGTCTTACTCTGGAAACACCATATATTTT. Translation gives CASSPRMISGSYSGNTIYF.

The chain recombines TRBV6-5 with TRBJ2-7, with 7 bases lining up with TRBD1. The CDR3 is 14 amino acids. Germline CDR1 reads MNHEY; CDR2 reads SVGAGI. The V gene end was trimmed by 7 bases and the J gene end by 0 bases; junction bases not matched to a gene: 6. Written as DNA, the CDR3 is TGTGCCAGCAATCCCCGGGACAGCTCCTACGAGCAGTACTTC. It specifies CASNPRDSSYEQYF.

V gene TRBV10-3 combines with J gene TRBJ2-1; the match to TRBD2 covers 13 bases. V gave up 6 bases and J gave up 7 bases; unmatched junction bases: 9. Germline V gene lookup returns CDR1 ENHRY and CDR2 SYGVKD. This CDR3 region has 16 residues. This CDR3 is CAIRSGTSGKLNEQFF. In DNA form, the CDR3 reads TGTGCCATCAGGTCCGGGACTAGCGGGAAATTGAATGAGCAGTTCTTC.

The chain combines TRBV10-3 with TRBJ1-1, with D hard to call. Germline V gene lookup returns CDR1 ENHRY and CDR2 SYGVKD. The CDR3 is made up of 14 amino acids. V lost 2 bases, J lost 3 bases, and 10 bases lay in between. The CDR3 spells CAISESQDYTEAFF. The CDR3 DNA reads as TGTGCCATCAGTGAGAGCCAGGATTACACTGAAGCTTTCTTT.

Comment on this clone: Being one base from a much bigger clone, this may be a read error. This rearrangement joins TRBV18 to TRBJ2-1, with 8 positions matching TRBD2. J gave up 4 bases and V 6 bases, and 23 bases lay outside the gene matches. Germline assignment: CDR1 KGHSH and CDR2 LQKENI. This CDR3 is built from 20 residues. The CDR3 nucleotides are TGTGCCAGCTCTCCCAGGTGGGGTAGCGGGGCTAGGGGGGGATACAATGAGCAGTTCTTC. Amino acid sequence: CASSPRWGSGARGGYNEQFF.

V gene TRBV6-6 combines with J gene TRBJ2-6, with TRBD1 identical over 7 bases. The germline V gene encodes CDR1 MNHNY and CDR2 SVGAGI (reference sequence). The CDR3 extends over 15 amino acids. V was pared by 7 bases and J by 2 bases, with 5 bases of the junction left unmatched. The DNA of the CDR3 is TGTGCCAGCACCGGGACAGTAGCTGGGGCCAACGTCCTGACTTTC. Its translation is CASTGTVAGANVLTF.

The gene calls are TRBV6-6 and TRBJ1-4; 10 bases agree with TRBD1. This CDR3 contains 15 residues. V shed 5 bases and J 7 bases; nucleotides not matched to a gene: 7. CDR1 and CDR2 from the germline V gene are MNHNY and SVGAGI (reference sequence). The CDR3 nucleotides read TGTGCCAGCAGTCCTCCCGGGACAGGGGTTGAAAAACTGTTTTTT. Residues: CASSPPGTGVEKLFF.

This clone was counted between two and nine times. CDR3 bases: TGTGCCTGGAGTGTGGGGCTACCCCCAGAGACCCAGTACTTC. Translating it yields CAWSVGLPPETQYF. The chain links TRBV30 to TRBJ2-5; weak D call: TRBD1 (5 bases). The CDR3 covers 14 residues. The V end lost 0 bases, the J end lost 4 bases, and 12 bases lay between the germline ends. From germline, CDR1 is GTSNPN and CDR2 SVGIG (reference sequence).